This T cell receptor (beta chain) was sequenced in a study of T cells in tumors and immune-related adverse events. Method: immunoSEQ multiplex PCR; TCRdb's copy keeps in-frame clones and lacks some. The table includes about 20,000 clones, about 90% detected once. Losses at the gene ends were 5 bases for V and 1 base for J; bases not matched to a gene: 10. The CDR3 is made up of 16 amino acids. CDR1 is SNHLY and CDR2 is FYNNEI in the germline V gene. The sequence came from a female donor with metastatic renal cell carcinoma. The chain joins TRBV2 to TRBJ2-7, with TRBD1 matching over 8 bases. The specimen comprised lymph node tissue, sampled from a patient treated with anti-PD-1 therapy. The CDR3 region is CASSSHRDRPSYEQYF. CDR3 bases: TGTGCCAGCAGTAGCCATAGGGACAGGCCGTCCTACGAGCAGTACTTC.